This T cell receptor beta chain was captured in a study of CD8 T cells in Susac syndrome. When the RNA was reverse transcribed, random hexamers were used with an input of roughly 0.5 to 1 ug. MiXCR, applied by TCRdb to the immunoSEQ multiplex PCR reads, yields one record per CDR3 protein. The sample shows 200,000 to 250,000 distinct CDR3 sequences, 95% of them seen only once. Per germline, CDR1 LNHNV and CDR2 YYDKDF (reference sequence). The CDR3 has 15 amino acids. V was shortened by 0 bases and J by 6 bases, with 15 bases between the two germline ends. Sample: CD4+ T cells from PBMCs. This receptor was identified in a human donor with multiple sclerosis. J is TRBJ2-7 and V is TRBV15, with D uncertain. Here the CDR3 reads CATSRELQRSVEQYF. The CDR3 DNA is TGTGCCACCAGCAGAGAGTTACAAAGATCGGTCGAGCAGTACTTC.